This T cell receptor beta chain was sequenced for a study of cytomegalovirus exposure and HLA in healthy donors. Study-level information: Falling in the Caucasian-associated ancestry cluster were approximately 84% of approximately 410 genotyped donors. Regarding the study as a whole: One later analysis reportedly identified an Asian-associated ancestry cluster that showed fewer N-insertions than the approximately 700-donor mean.

The primer mix had 60 Vbeta and 13 Jbeta primers. TCRdb keeps only in-frame clones here, not all; method: immunoSEQ multiplex PCR. The table records about 98,000 clones, around 86% of them present only once. As for this clone: Its antigen is unidentified.

This CDR3 has 14 amino acids. Germline CDR1 is SGDLS and CDR2 is YYNGEE. Trimming shortened V by 0 bases and J by 2 bases, and 8 bases separated the two germline ends. The sample comprised PBMCs. This TCR derives from a female donor in good health and CMV-seropositive. This chain connects TRBV9 to TRBJ1-1; D not resolved. The CDR3 DNA follows: TGTGCCAGCAGCGTAGGGCCCTTTAACACTGAAGCTTTCTTT. Translation gives CASSVGPFNTEAFF.